The T cell receptor beta chain under discussion was sequenced for a study of T cells in Graves' hyperthyroidism and ophthalmopathy. Study-wide results and caveats: Most clonotypes that expanded in the thyroid above 0.001 also showed up in blood. A model of 13 V-J pairs discriminated ophthalmopathy from stable hyperthyroidism.

Per the germline V gene, CDR1 is MDHEN and CDR2 is SYDVKM. CDR3 length equals 12 residues. With 5 bases removed from V and 6 bases from J, the gap between germline ends came to 8 bases. RNA transcripts gave rise to amplified TCR beta CDR3 regions. The study used the HTBI primer set for a first-round RT-PCR of the TCR CDR3. TCRdb re-called the multiplex PCR reads through MiXCR, storing one row per CDR3 protein. The table shows fewer than 600,000 distinct CDR3 sequences, with roughly 15% occurring only once. This clonotype was seen many times. Its antigen is currently unknown. Patients aged 18 to 65 had newly diagnosed hyperthyroidism of under 2 months' duration.

Sequencing input: blood. The sequence was collected from a woman aged 40 to 50 with Graves' hyperthyroidism. The genes are TRBV28 and TRBJ1-5, with D perhaps matching TRBD1 (5 bases). CDR3 residues: CASSPGGQPQHF. Written as DNA, the CDR3 is TGTGCCAGCAGTCCGGGGGGTCAGCCCCAGCATTTT.